The clone carrying this TCR beta chain was seen more than once but under ten times. Its antigen is still unknown. The data originate from a study of beta chain features in type 1 diabetes. Every bit of the isolated RNA underwent reverse transcription, so sequencing read expressed TCRB transcripts. Some clones are missing from TCRdb's copy, which holds only in-frame ones; the method was immunoSEQ multiplex PCR. The table includes some 140,000 clones, roughly 10% detected once. Study results and caveats: Moderately but significantly shorter TCRB CDR3s were found in Type 1 diabetes patients in all four CD4+ subsets.

Germline CDR1 reads SQVTM; CDR2 reads ANQGSEA. Trimming removed 4 bases at V and 8 bases at J, with 14 bases between. CDR3 size: 12 residues. Sequencing was done on a sample of central memory CD4+ T cells from blood. The chain recombines TRBV29-1 with TRBJ1-2; possibly TRBD1 for D (6 bases). The receptor comes from a man aged 30-40 years with type 1 diabetes. For the CDR3, the DNA is TGCAGCGTTGTGTCCCAGGGGAGAGGCTACACCTTC. It specifies CSVVSQGRGYTF. Looking up the rest from reference TRBV29-1 and TRBJ1-2 gives the full variable domain: SAVISQKPSRDICQRGTSLTIQCQVDSQVTMMFWYRQQPGQSLTLIATANQGSEATYESGFVIDKFPISRPNLTFSTLTVSNMSPEDSSIYLCSVVSQGRGYTFGSGTRLTVV.